This TCR beta chain is from a study of T cell responses to AZD1222 COVID-19 vaccine. Study outcomes and limitations: A mostly white British donor set with more females was recruited, and clonal diversity was possibly underestimated. Per reports, nearly half of all spike-specific TCRs target regions that are unmutated in variants.

The repertoire was sequenced with immunoSEQ multiplex PCR; TCRdb's copy has only in-frame clones and lacks some. This table has 100,000 or so clones, roughly nine tenths appearing once. Germline V gene data show CDR1 as SNHLY and CDR2 as FYNNEI. The CDR3 is 17 residues long. With V trimmed by 5 bases and J by 1 base, 7 bases remained unmatched. Note on this clone: Its matching antigen is unknown.

The source is an adult in good health. Sequenced here: peripheral blood, sampled on day 0 of AZD1222 vaccination. The V gene is TRBV2, the J gene TRBJ2-2, with 10 bases identical to TRBD2. CDR3 in amino acids: CASSLRGLAMNTGELFF. CDR3 bases: TGTGCCAGCAGTCTTCGGGGACTAGCGATGAACACCGGGGAGCTGTTTTTT.